These 16 T cell receptor beta chains came from one sample sequenced in a study of T cells in Graves' hyperthyroidism and ophthalmopathy. RNA transcripts provided the source from which TCR beta CDR3 regions were amplified. First-round RT-PCR of the TCR CDR3 relied on the HTBI primer set. MiXCR was run by TCRdb on the multiplex PCR reads, yielding one entry per CDR3 protein. The sample consists of fewer than 400,000 distinct CDR3 sequences, roughly an eighth of them appearing once. The sample was blood. The receptors here all came from a man between 50 and 59 years old with Graves' ophthalmopathy.

This clonotype was seen many times. This chain joins TRBV29-1 and TRBJ2-7, with 8 bases that match TRBD1. The V gene's germline CDR1 is SQVTM and CDR2 ANQGSEA. J lost 5 bases, V lost 7 bases, and 10 bases had no gene match. CDR3 length: 13 residues. The CDR3 DNA reads TGCAGCGCCGGACAGGGAGCCATCCACGAGCAGTACTTC. It encodes CSAGQGAIHEQYF.

In this sample, this clonotype turned up many times. This chain uses TRBV11-2 with TRBJ2-7; D may match TRBD1 or TRBD2 (6 bases each). The CDR3 is made up of 15 amino acids. Deletions cut 5 bases from V and 9 bases from J, with 23 bases between. CDR1 is SGHAT, CDR2 FQNNGV, per germline. CDR3: CASSPRGALSTGQYF. The CDR3 nucleotides are TGTGCCAGCAGCCCGAGGGGGGCGCTAAGCACTGGGCAGTACTTC.

In nucleotides, the CDR3 is TGCAGTGCCCCGGCCCGGGGAGCGGGAGGGTCCTACAATGAGCAGTTCTTC. Its protein is CSAPARGAGGSYNEQFF. The V call is TRBV20-1, the J call TRBJ2-1, with 10 bases aligning to TRBD2. Trimming took 6 bases from V and 1 from J; bases not matched to a gene: 12. Germline V lookup: CDR1 DFQATT, CDR2 SNEGSKA (reference sequence). CDR3 size: 17 residues.

The rearrangement links TRBV9 to TRBJ2-1, with TRBD1 matching over 9 bases. V gave up 3 bases and J gave up 4 bases; unmatched junction bases: 5. CDR1 and CDR2 (germline): SGDLS, YYNGEE. The length of the CDR3 is 15 residues. CDR3 nucleotides: TGTGCCAGCAGCGACGGGACAGGGAAATACAATGAGCAGTTCTTC. Its translation is CASSDGTGKYNEQFF.

The chain has TRBV20-1 and TRBJ2-7, with TRBD2 identical over 9 bases. Germline V CDR1 and CDR2: DFQATT, SNEGSKA (reference sequence). This CDR3 contains 14 residues. V was clipped by 6 bases and J by 9 bases; unmatched bases: 15. As DNA, the CDR3 is TGCAGTGCACTCTCCGTAGCGGGAGTCATCGGGCAGTACTTC. This gives the protein CSALSVAGVIGQYF.

The sample holds many counts of this clonotype. The rearrangement uses TRBV3-1 and TRBJ2-1, with TRBD2 as a possible D gene (6 bases). Germline CDR1 is LGHDT and CDR2 is YNNKEL (reference sequence). V shed 2 bases and J shed 5 bases, with 19 bases lying between them. CDR3 length equals 17 residues. In DNA, the CDR3 is TGTGCCAGCAGCCAAACGACGGGAGACCACCCCAACAATGAGCAGTTCTTC. Protein product: CASSQTTGDHPNNEQFF.

The sample holds a few counts of this clonotype. The rearrangement uses TRBV19 and TRBJ2-1; D not certain. Trimming left V 3 bases short and J 5 bases short, with 11 bases between. This CDR3 has 14 amino acids. Germline values: CDR1 LNHDA, CDR2 SQIVND (reference sequence). Here the CDR3 reads CASSMRGRNNEQFF. The CDR3 region has the DNA TGTGCCAGTAGTATGCGAGGTCGGAACAATGAGCAGTTCTTC.

This clonotype was picked up many times. This chain links TRBV18 with TRBJ2-3; D is unclear. The CDR3 is 13 amino acids. CDR1 is KGHSH, CDR2 LQKENI, per germline. The V end was cut by 3 bases, the J end by 3 bases, with 7 bases between. The CDR3 loop reads CASSPSITDTQYF. CDR3 sequence (DNA): TGTGCCAGCTCACCTTCAATAACAGATACGCAGTATTTT.

At least ten counts were recorded for this clonotype. CDR3 in DNA: TGTGCCAGCAGTTACCTTACAGGGCGAAATTCACCCCTCCACTTT. Translating gives CASSYLTGRNSPLHF. The chain joins TRBV6-2 or TRBV6-3 to TRBJ1-6, with D possibly being TRBD1 (6 bases). V was pared by 2 bases and J by 7 bases, with 12 bases between. The CDR3 contains 15 residues. The germline CDR1 and CDR2 sequences are MNHEY and SVGEGT.

V and J are TRBV20-1 and TRBJ2-2; D is ambiguous. Germline-derived CDR1 and CDR2 are DFQATT and SNEGSKA (reference sequence). The V gene lost 6 bases and the J gene lost 1 base, with 9 bases spanning the gap. This CDR3 has 13 amino acids. The CDR3 reads CSATDMNTGELFF. Written as DNA, the CDR3 is TGCAGTGCAACAGACATGAACACCGGGGAGCTGTTTTTT.

This clonotype was recorded at least ten times. The V and J genes are TRBV19 and TRBJ2-7, with 11 bases aligning to TRBD2. CDR3 length equals 15 residues. V lost 10 bases and J lost 2; bases outside the gene matches: 10. The germline V gene has CDR1 LNHDA and CDR2 SQIVND (reference sequence). The CDR3 nucleotides read TGTGCCACCGGACTAGCGGGTCCGGGTCCCTACGAGCAGTACTTC. As protein: CATGLAGPGPYEQYF.

In this sample, this clonotype turned up many times. The J gene is TRBJ2-3, the V gene TRBV6-5; D might be TRBD2 (6 bases). CDR3 length: 15 amino acids. Germline lookup yields CDR1 MNHEY and CDR2 SVGAGI. Trimming pared 2 bases from V and 0 bases from J, leaving 9 bases between. The CDR3 nucleotides are TGTGCCAGCAGTTACCTCGGGACTAGCACAGATACGCAGTATTTT. It translates to CASSYLGTSTDTQYF.

There are a few counts of this clonotype. V is TRBV27 and J is TRBJ2-1; no clear D. This CDR3 spans 16 amino acids. Germline V gene sequence: CDR1 MNHEY, CDR2 SMNVEV (reference sequence). V shed 2 bases and J shed 5 bases, with 16 bases lying between them. CDR3 residues: CASSLNGRRWDNEQFF. The CDR3 DNA reads as TGTGCCAGCAGTTTAAATGGCCGCCGCTGGGACAATGAGCAGTTCTTC.

This clonotype was observed at least ten times. V and J are TRBV11-3 and TRBJ2-2, with D possibly matching TRBD2 (5 bases). Germline V gene sequence: CDR1 SGHNT, CDR2 YENEEA. The CDR3 has 13 residues. V was pared by 3 bases and J by 4 bases, with 6 bases between. Here the CDR3 reads CASSFSGTGELFF. CDR3 DNA sequence: TGTGCCAGCAGCTTCAGCGGCACCGGGGAGCTGTTTTTT.

In its sample, this clonotype was seen many times. The rearrangement joins TRBV20-1 to TRBJ2-3, with TRBD2 identical over 7 bases. The CDR3 is made up of 15 amino acids. The germline V gene encodes CDR1 DFQATT and CDR2 SNEGSKA (reference sequence). Losses at the gene ends were 2 bases for V and 6 bases for J; bases not matched to a gene: 11. Here the CDR3 DNA reads TGCAGTGCTAGACCCCCTAGCGGAAACTCGGATACGCAGTATTTT. It encodes CSARPPSGNSDTQYF.

In this sample, this clonotype turned up many times. At one of its ends the junction is not consistent with the germline gene, which may arise from a read error. The chain combines TRBV5-1 with TRBJ2-7; 9 nucleotides align to TRBD1. Germline CDR1 reads SGHRS; CDR2 reads YFSETQ. The CDR3 covers 14 residues. The CDR3: CASSEGQGSFEQYF. CDR3 coding DNA: TGCGCCAGCAGCGAGGGACAGGGTTCCTTCGAGCAGTACTTC.